The clone carrying this TCR beta chain was counted a few times. The data stem from a study of blood T cells in healthy people across ages. The CDR3 length is 14 residues. CDR1 is SQVTM and CDR2 is ANQGSEA in the germline V gene. The V and J ends lost 4 bases and 4 bases respectively, with 16 bases between them. A second 7 to 11 cycle PCR used barcoded and J-beta primers. Each CDR3 protein is one row after TCRdb ran MiXCR on the 5' RACE reads. The sample consists of over a million distinct CDR3 sequences, approximately 26% of them appearing once. Separately, the same data were catalogued under a study of T cells of mothers and their children. In that study: The study obtained over 9 million TCR beta CDR3 reads per mother and some 3 million per child.

The TCR comes from a girl aged 2-9 years in good health. J is TRBJ1-1 and V is TRBV29-1; no firm D call. Sequencing was performed on blood. CDR3 sequence (DNA): TGCAGCGTTGCCCTATACGGGGTGAGCACTGAAGCTTTCTTT. Protein: CSVALYGVSTEAFF.